The 10 T cell receptor beta chains below were found in one sample sequenced in a study of blood T cell repertoires in COVID-19. TCRdb's table, derived via immunoSEQ multiplex PCR, lists solely in-frame clones and lacks some. The table has some 70,000 clones, around 89% seen once. Sequenced sample: peripheral blood. These receptors all come from a man aged 60 to 69 with acute or convalescent COVID-19.

The chain is built from TRBV5-1 and TRBJ1-4; D unclear. CDR1 and CDR2 from the germline V gene are SGHRS and YFSETQ. The CDR3 spans 14 residues. V lost 4 bases and J 8 bases, leaving 15 bases between the germline ends. CDR3 nucleotide sequence: TGCGCCAGCAGCACCGGCGGCGTTAAAGAAAAACTGTTTTTT. Amino acids: CASSTGGVKEKLFF.

The rearrangement links TRBV19 to TRBJ2-5; 7 bases map to TRBD2. Germline CDR1 is LNHDA and CDR2 is SQIVND (reference sequence). Germline trimming cut 5 bases from V and 5 bases from J; bases unmatched to any gene: 11. The CDR3 extends over 15 amino acids. This chain's CDR3 is CASSLGTTAPETQYF. As DNA, the CDR3 is TGTGCCAGTAGTCTCGGGACTACTGCACCGGAGACCCAGTACTTC.

This clone has a single count. This chain joins TRBV24-1 and TRBJ2-2, with 7 bases lining up with TRBD1. The CDR3 has 19 amino acids. V lost 2 bases to trimming and J lost 0 bases; unmatched junction nucleotides: 11. Germline V gene sequence: CDR1 KGHDR, CDR2 SFDVKD. CDR3 nucleotides: TGTGCCACCAGTGATTACTGGACAGGTGCTCGCGCGAACACCGGGGAGCTGTTTTTT. Amino acids: CATSDYWTGARANTGELFF.

CDR3 region: CASSSIFTSGLYNEQFF. The CDR3 nucleotides read TGTGCCAGCAGTTCTATTTTTACTAGCGGGTTGTACAATGAGCAGTTCTTC. This rearrangement joins TRBV27 to TRBJ2-1, with 9 nucleotides matching TRBD2. CDR1 is MNHEY and CDR2 is SMNVEV in the germline V gene (reference sequence). This CDR3 region has 17 residues. The junction had 11 bases not matched to a gene; V was cut back by 4 bases and J by 4 bases.

The J gene is TRBJ1-2, the V gene TRBV5-4, with a possible D match to TRBD1 (5 bases). CDR1 is SGHNT and CDR2 is YYREEE in the germline V gene (reference sequence). The V and J ends lost 2 bases and 4 bases respectively, with 12 bases between them. The CDR3 is 14 amino acids. The CDR3 here is CASSFGREGYGYTF. CDR3 nucleotides: TGTGCCAGCAGCTTCGGCAGGGAGGGCTATGGCTACACCTTC.

This sequence joins TRBV5-1 and TRBJ1-4, with D perhaps matching TRBD1 (6 bases). V shed 4 bases and J shed 8 bases, with 18 bases lying between them. Per the germline V gene, CDR1 is SGHRS and CDR2 is YFSETQ. This CDR3 has 15 amino acids. CDR3 loop: CASSLQGRREEKLFF. The CDR3 DNA follows: TGCGCCAGCAGCCTGCAGGGGCGAAGAGAAGAAAAACTGTTTTTT.

This clone was picked up a small number of times. This chain connects TRBV29-1 to TRBJ1-1; possibly TRBD1 for D (5 bases). Trimming shortened V by 3 bases and J by 8 bases, and 19 bases separated the two germline ends. Looked up from germline, CDR1 is SQVTM and CDR2 is ANQGSEA. The CDR3 totals 14 residues. Here the CDR3 reads CSVDPWGGGTEAFF. The CDR3, as DNA: TGCAGCGTTGATCCTTGGGGCGGGGGGACCGAAGCTTTCTTT.

The rearrangement joins TRBV5-4 to TRBJ2-3; a weak D match, TRBD2 (5 bases). Per the germline V gene, CDR1 is SGHNT and CDR2 is YYREEE (reference sequence). The germline V and J ends were trimmed by 4 bases and 2 bases, with 8 bases remaining between them. The CDR3 runs 13 residues. The CDR3 region has the DNA TGTGCCAGCAGCGGAGGAGTCACAGATACGCAGTATTTT. Translating gives CASSGGVTDTQYF.

The V call is TRBV19, the J call TRBJ1-5; 9 bases map to TRBD1. CDR3 length: 14 amino acids. Germline V gives CDR1 LNHDA, CDR2 SQIVND (reference sequence). The CDR3 nucleotides read TGTGGGAGCCGGGACAGGGCCTTCAATCAGCCCCAGCATTTT. It translates to CGSRDRAFNQPQHF. Using reference TRBV19 and TRBJ1-5 for the parts outside the CDR3, the full variable domain is DGGITQSPKYLFRKEGQNVTLSCEQNLNHDAMYWYRQDPGQGLRLIYYSQIVNDFQKGDIAEGYSVSREKKESFPLTVTSAQKNPTAFYLCGSRDRAFNQPQHFGDGTRLSIL.

The rearrangement uses TRBV10-3 and TRBJ2-1; unclear D gene. The CDR3 length is 12 residues. V lost 3 bases and J 7 bases, leaving 7 bases between the germline ends. Germline V gene lookup returns CDR1 ENHRY and CDR2 SYGVKD. CDR3 protein: CAISEALNEQFF. CDR3 sequence (DNA): TGTGCCATCAGTGAAGCACTAAATGAGCAGTTCTTC.